This T cell receptor (beta chain) was captured in a study of blood T cells in healthy people across ages. CDR3 length: 18 amino acids. J was trimmed by 2 bases and V by 5 bases; bases with no gene match: 15. CDR1 is MNHEY and CDR2 is SVGEGT in the germline V gene. Notes on the study in general: Diversity figures derived from one million T cells were judged to underestimate the true value.

This clonotype was recorded at least ten times. Its antigen remains unknown. Caucasian, healthy and from Russia, the donors were aged between about 6 and 90. Per-sample PBMC isolation yielded at least 6.5 million cells. The use of a sample-barcoded 5' primer and a J-beta primer mix characterized a second PCR of 7 to 11 cycles. TCRdb recomputed calls from the 5' RACE reads with MiXCR, one row per CDR3 protein. Seen here are about 640,000 distinct CDR3 sequences, roughly 31% observed once, and the top ten hold approximately 15%. The J gene is TRBJ1-2, the V gene TRBV6-2 or TRBV6-3, with 9 bases identical to TRBD1. The sequenced sample was blood. This TCR derives from a woman older than 75 in good health. DNA for the CDR3: TGTGCCAGCAGTAACCATCCCCGGACAGGGGATGACAACTATGGCTACACCTTC. It is translated as CASSNHPRTGDDNYGYTF.